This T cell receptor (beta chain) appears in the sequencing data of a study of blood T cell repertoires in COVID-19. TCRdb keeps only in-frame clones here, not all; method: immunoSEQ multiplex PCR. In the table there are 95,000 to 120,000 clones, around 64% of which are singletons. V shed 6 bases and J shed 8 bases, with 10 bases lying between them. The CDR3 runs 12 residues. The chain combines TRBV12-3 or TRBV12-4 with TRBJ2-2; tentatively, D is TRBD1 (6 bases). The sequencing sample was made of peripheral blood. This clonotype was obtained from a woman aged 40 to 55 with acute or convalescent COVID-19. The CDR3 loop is CASRRGTGELFF. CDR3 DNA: TGTGCCAGCAGAAGGGGGACGGGGGAGCTGTTTTTT.